The rows below give T cell receptor gamma chains drawn from one sample of a study of Vδ1+ human thymocytes. TCRdb reran clone calling via CATT on the multiplex PCR reads. The data contain some 11,000 gamma-chain clones, around 42% of them singletons. Sequenced material: Vdelta1+ gamma-delta thymocytes from the thymus. Receptor source: a boy under three years old who had congenital heart surgery. The CDR3 runs from the conserved cysteine through the conserved F or W. Size is stated for part of the rows, as once, few or many counts, or as a class when the clone is expanded.

j_gene	v_gene	abundance	CDR3nt	CDR3aa
TRGJ1/TRGJ2	TRGV9	NA	TGTGCCTTGTGGGAGGTTAAGCATTATTATAAGAAACTCTTT	CALWEVKHYYKKLF
TRGJ1/TRGJ2	TRGV4	NA	TGTGCCACCTGGGATTATAAGAAACTCTTT	CATWDYKKLF
TRGJ1/TRGJ2	TRGV9	few	TGTGCCTTGTGGGAGGGGCTCTTATATTATAAGAAACTCTTT	CALWEGLLYYKKLF
TRGJ1/TRGJ2	TRGV8	few	TGTGCCACCTGGGATATTAATTATAAGAAACTCTTT	CATWDINYKKLF
TRGJ1/TRGJ2	TRGV9	few	TGTGCCCGCGGTGCGCGACCAAATTATTATAAGAAACTCTTT	CARGARPNYYKKLF
TRGJ1/TRGJ2	TRGV4	few	TGTGCCACCCCACTCGATTATTATAAGAAACTCTTT	CATPLDYYKKLF
TRGJ1/TRGJ2	TRGV9	medium-sized	TGTGCCTTGTGGGAGAGTTATTATAAGAAACTCTTT	CALWESYYKKLF
TRGJ1/TRGJ2	TRGV9	NA	TGTGCCTTGTGGCCAACACCAATAAGGAAACTCTTT	CALWPTPIRKLF
TRGJ1/TRGJ2	TRGV8	few	TGTGCCACCTGGAAACTTTATTATAAGAAACTCTTT	CATWKLYYKKLF
TRGJ1/TRGJ2	TRGV9	few	TGTGCCTTGTGGGAGGCGCCGAATTATTATAAGAAACTCTTT	CALWEAPNYYKKLF
TRGJ1/TRGJ2	TRGV9	few	TGTGCCTTGTGGGAGGTGGAGTTTTGGCATAAGAAACTCTTT	CALWEVEFWHKKLF
TRGJ1/TRGJ2	TRGV9	NA	TGTGCCTTGTGGGAGGTGGACCTGCATTATAAGAAACTCTTT	CALWEVDLHYKKLF
TRGJ1/TRGJ2	TRGV9	NA	TGTGCCTTGGGGGAGATTTTTTATAAGAAACTCTTT	CALGEIFYKKLF
TRGJ1/TRGJ2	TRGV9	few	TGTGCCTTGTGGGAGGTGCAAAGGATTTATTATAAGAAACTCTTT	CALWEVQRIYYKKLF
TRGJ1/TRGJ2	TRGV4	few	TGTGCCACCTGGGATGGCCGCGATAAGAAACTCTTT	CATWDGRDKKLF
TRGJP	TRGV9	NA	TGTGCCTTGTGGGAAATTTATCAAGAGTTGGGCAAAAAAATCAAGGTATTT	CALWEIYQELGKKIKVF
TRGJ1/TRGJ2	TRGV3	NA	TGTGCCACCTGGGACAGGCCCCATTATTATAAGAAACTCTTT	CATWDRPHYYKKLF
TRGJ1/TRGJ2	TRGV9	few	TGTGCCTTGGGGGAGTGTTATTATAAGAAACTCTTT	CALGECYYKKLF
TRGJ1/TRGJ2	TRGV4	NA	TGTGCCACCTGGGATGGGCCACATCAGAAGAAGAAACTCTTT	CATWDGPHQKKKLF
TRGJP2	TRGV2	NA	TGTGCCACCTGGGACGGTAGTAGTGATTGGATCAAGACGTTT	CATWDGSSDWIKTF
TRGJ1/TRGJ2	TRGV4	few	TGTGCCACCTGGGATGGCAGGTGGTATAAGAAACTCTTT	CATWDGRWYKKLF
TRGJ1/TRGJ2	TRGV9	few	TGTGCCTTGTGGATACCCAATAAGAAACTCTTT	CALWIPNKKLF
TRGJ1/TRGJ2	TRGV9	few	TGTGCCTTGTGGGCTGAGAATTATAAGAAACTCTTT	CALWAENYKKLF
TRGJ1/TRGJ2	TRGV9	NA	TGTGCCTTGTGGGAGGCCCCTAATTATTATAAGAAACTCTTT	CALWEAPNYYKKLF
TRGJ1/TRGJ2	TRGV9	few	TGTGCCTTGTGGGTAAGAGGCTGGGATTATAAGAAACTCTTT	CALWVRGWDYKKLF
TRGJ1/TRGJ2	TRGV9	NA	TGTGCCTTGTGGGAGGCATACGATTATAAGAAACTCTTT	CALWEAYDYKKLF
TRGJ1/TRGJ2	TRGV9	NA	TGTGCCCCCGGTCCGGGGGCCCAACCCGCGAATTATTATAAGAAACTCTTT	CAPGPGAQPANYYKKLF
TRGJ1/TRGJ2	TRGV9	NA	TGTGCCTTGTGGGAGGATCCTTATTATTATAAGAAACTCTTT	CALWEDPYYYKKLF
TRGJ1/TRGJ2	TRGV3	few	TGTGCCACCTGGGGCCTTTATTATAAGAAACTCTTT	CATWGLYYKKLF
TRGJ1/TRGJ2	TRGV9	few	TGTGCCTTGTGGGAGGTATGGGAGAAACTCTTT	CALWEVWEKLF